This TCR beta chain is drawn from a study of identical twins. Points from the study as a whole: With abundant cord blood beta clonotypes, insertions were fewer; memory repertoires showed no such pattern.

Template switching (which added a universal primer site) was used, and cDNA carried unique molecular identifiers. TCRdb fed the 5' RACE reads into MiXCR, producing one record per CDR3 protein. Of roughly 630,000 distinct CDR3 sequences detected, roughly 7.1% appear once; the ten largest clones hold about 1.6%. With regard to this clonotype: What it binds is not known.

In addition, the sample was reused for a study of yellow fever vaccine responses in identical twins.

The sequenced material came from PBMCs. This receptor was identified in a woman between 18 and 29 years old in good health.

CDR3 sequence (DNA): TGCGCCAGCAGCTTGGGACGAGGGCCTGACAATGAGCAGTTCTTC. This gives the protein CASSLGRGPDNEQFF. The genes are TRBV5-1 and TRBJ2-1; TRBD2 is a possible D gene (5 bases). The germline V gene has CDR1 SGHRS and CDR2 YFSETQ. The CDR3 covers 15 residues. The V end was cut by 0 bases, the J end by 5 bases, with 12 bases between.